This entry describes one T cell receptor (beta chain). It has no known antigen specificity. The sample holds no much larger clone one base away, and base qualities are not on file. CD8 naive samples were CD45RO-negative cells positively selected for CCR7, giving a CD45RA+CCR7+ population that excluded TemRA cells. The donors were healthy, HIV-negative adults with no recently reported acute infections or vaccinations. All donors were Caucasian adults living in Nashville, Tennessee, USA. Blood was obtained by leukapheresis, after which PBMCs were separated by Ficoll-Histopaque density gradient centrifugation and cryopreserved in liquid nitrogen vapor phase. Analytical flow cytometry was used to check the purity and quantity of each magnetically sorted T cell population. Genomic DNA was isolated from each sorted fraction and quantified by UV absorbance on a Nanodrop 2000c. V and J lose 1 base and 7 bases, and a span of 14 bases separates them. In the germline V gene (reference sequence), CDR1 corresponds to SGHKS and CDR2 to YYEKEE. The CDR3, from cysteine to phenylalanine, totals 14 residues. Here the CDR3 DNA is all that survives: 42 bases in frame from base 1.

The data belong to a study of shared clonotypes between healthy human individuals (dated by TCRdb to the early 2020s). General notes on the study: The cohort comprised two women and a few men aged 18 to 49 years. Libraries were prepared and TCR repertoires were sequenced by different laboratories using diverse techniques, in order to increase sequencing depth and limit assay-specific biases. For each donor, three plates each were used for CD4 naive and CD4 memory, two plates were used for CD8 naive, and one plate was used for CD8 memory. Per donor, leukapheresis produced somewhere between about 0.9 and 9 billion PBMCs. Blood TCR repertoires of about five healthy adults were deeply sequenced to estimate repertoire size and the extent of clonotype sharing between individuals.

Using the deep immunoSEQ assay, multiplex PCR amplified TCR CDR3 regions from genomic DNA. Extracted genomic DNA from each cell subset was distributed evenly across all wells of several immunoSEQ 96-well plates, and each plate was treated as a replicate. For sorted subsets, approximately 0.2 ug of genomic DNA, equivalent to some 33,000 T cell genomes, went into each replicate PCR. Purified libraries were quantified with a Qubit 3.0 fluorometer, sized on a Bioanalyzer 2100, and re-quantified with the KAPA Library Quantification kit. A separate single-read 150-cycle Illumina NextSeq 550 flow cell was used to sequence each immunoSEQ 96-well plate. Concerning the study's data processing: The immunoSEQ output contained only junctional sequences without quality scores, so filtering could not match that applied to full-length reads. Sequences were annotated with PyIR, a Python wrapper for IgBLAST v1.9, using IMGT germline references to assign V/J genes and CDR3. Reads with weak V/J assignments (E-value above 1e-6), missing CDR3, stop codons, out-of-frame junctions, or ambiguous translated residues were removed. V3J clonotypes were defined as sequences sharing the same inferred V gene, J gene, and CDR3 amino acid sequence. The percentage overlap between two repertoires was calculated by dividing the number of shared unique clonotypes by the size of the smaller repertoire. Richness of each repertoire was evaluated using RTK rarefaction, the Chao1 estimator, and Recon v2.1 estimates of unobserved clonotypes. Generation probabilities for all TCRbeta clonotypes obtained by the gDNA method from four donors were computed using OLGA. TCRdb limited this immuneACCESS table to in-frame rearrangements with V and J called. A share of clones is missing; checked studies link under half to unresolved V genes, and the rest is unexplained. V and J calls and clone size are those listed in that table; D and trimming were worked out from the DNA. A total of roughly 2.1 million clones appear in this sample, 85% to 95% of them only once. Around 1.7% of the sample is taken by the ten largest.

The study at large found these results: Compared with non-shared clonotypes, the clonotypes found in all four sorted-subset donors had higher generation probabilities. Estimated clonotype richness was generally larger for naive than for memory subsets. Sharing across four donors was observed for about 4.8% of naive CD4, 3% to 4% of naive CD8, over 2% of memory CD4, and approximately 0.41% of memory CD8 clonotypes. Rarefaction of sorted-subset datasets indicated incomplete sequencing despite the large sequencing depth. Pairwise subsampling led to the expectation that sequencing depth would affect the degree of clonotype sharing among donors. Because the study included a small number of donors, the genetic and exposure-history diversity represented was limited. Sampling was restricted to blood, and TCR repertoires in tissues likely differ from the TCR repertoires found in blood.

This clonotype originated in a young man in good health. Some clones in this sample may be carry-over from other donors' samples. This chain is built from TRBV5-5 and TRBJ1-1; perhaps TRBD1 is the D gene, with 5 bases matching. Specimen: naive CD8+ T cells from PBMCs. In the paper's terms, the cell subset or site label means: CD45RA+CCR7+. The sequence in DNA is TGTGCCAGCAGCTTGTGGGGACCGAAAGTTGAAGCTTTCTTT. Its translation reads: CASSLWGPKVEAFF. The full variable domain, with segments outside the CDR3 supplied by the reference TRBV5-5 and TRBJ1-1 proteins, appears as DAGVTQSPTHLIKTRGQQVTLRCSPISGHKSVSWYQQVLGQGPQFIFQYYEKEERGRGNFPDRFSARQFPNYSSELNVNALLLGDSALYLCASSLWGPKVEAFFGQGTRLTVV.